Listed below are T cell receptor beta chains from one sample, sequenced in a study of OX40 agonist ivuxolimab in advanced cancers. The method was immunoSEQ multiplex PCR; TCRdb's version includes in-frame clones alone and lacks a portion of them. The sample consists of about 50,000 clones, 92% of them appearing once. Here the sequenced sample was CD4+ or CD8+ T cells sorted from blood, taken in a trial of the OX40 agonist ivuxolimab. The source of these receptors is an adult with an advanced solid tumor such as melanoma, head and neck, liver or kidney cancer. CDR3s include the opening cysteine and the closing phenylalanine or tryptophan. The D gene is left open where the match is weak. A clone size is listed for some rows: how often the clone was seen (once, few, many), or a class if it is expanded.

size: NA
V: TRBV7-8
D: NA
J: TRBJ2-7
DNA: TGTGCCAGCAGCTTACTTGAGGAGTACGAGCAGTACTTC
CDR3: CASSLLEEYEQYF

size: NA
V: TRBV6-4
D: NA
J: TRBJ1-4
DNA: TGTGCCAGCAGTTCCACTGCCTCCGCCGATGAAAAACTGTTTTTT
CDR3: CASSSTASADEKLFF

size: NA
V: TRBV6-5
D: NA
J: TRBJ1-6
DNA: TGTGCCAGCAGTTACTCAGGGAGCAATTCACCCCTCCACTTT
CDR3: CASSYSGSNSPLHF

size: NA
V: TRBV15
D: NA
J: TRBJ2-7
DNA: TGTGCCACCAGCAGAGATCGAACAGGGAGCGAGCAGTACTTC
CDR3: CATSRDRTGSEQYF

size: once
V: TRBV19
D: NA
J: TRBJ1-1
DNA: TGTGCCAGTAGTCCCGGGACGAGCGCTGAAGCTTTCTTT
CDR3: CASSPGTSAEAFF

size: NA
V: TRBV19
D: NA
J: TRBJ1-2
DNA: TGTGCCAGTAGTATCACGGGGACAAGAACCTATGGCTACACCTTC
CDR3: CASSITGTRTYGYTF

size: once
V: TRBV23-1
D: NA
J: TRBJ1-1
DNA: TGCGCCAGCAGTCAATCGAGGACGGCTTTCTTT
CDR3: CASSQSRTAFF

size: NA
V: TRBV27
D: NA
J: TRBJ1-1
DNA: TGTGCCAGCAGCAATCGGCCCGAGGTGGACACTGAAGCTTTCTTT
CDR3: CASSNRPEVDTEAFF

size: NA
V: TRBV6-1
D: NA
J: TRBJ1-1
DNA: TGTGCCAGCAGTGAAGTTGCGGAGAGGACTGAAGCTTTCTTT
CDR3: CASSEVAERTEAFF

size: NA
V: TRBV5-6
D: NA
J: TRBJ1-1
DNA: TGTGCCAGCAGGGGGGCCACTGGGAACACTGAAGCTTTCTTT
CDR3: CASRGATGNTEAFF

size: NA
V: TRBV27
D: NA
J: TRBJ1-1
DNA: TGTGCCAGCAGTTCGGGCGATAGCACTGAAGCTTTCTTT
CDR3: CASSSGDSTEAFF

size: once
V: TRBV11-2
D: TRBD1
J: TRBJ2-3
DNA: TGTGCCAGCAGCTTAATTCCGGGACAGGGGGCGAGCACAGATACGCAGTATTTT
CDR3: CASSLIPGQGASTDTQYF

size: once
V: TRBV12-2
D: NA
J: TRBJ1-5
DNA: TGTGCAAGTCGCTTAGCGCACAGGGTGGGCAATCAGCCCCAGCATTTT
CDR3: CASRLAHRVGNQPQHF

size: medium-sized
V: TRBV6-1
D: NA
J: TRBJ1-1
DNA: TGTGCCAGCAGTAGATCGGGGGCAGAGACTGAAGCTTTCTTT
CDR3: CASSRSGAETEAFF

size: NA
V: TRBV5-1
D: NA
J: TRBJ2-3
DNA: TGCGCCAGCAGCTCAGCCAGGTTGGTGGATACGCAGTATTTT
CDR3: CASSSARLVDTQYF

size: NA
V: TRBV14
D: TRBD2
J: TRBJ2-1
DNA: TGTGCCAGCAGCCAAGAAAGAGCTAGCGGGTACAATGAGCAGTTCTTC
CDR3: CASSQERASGYNEQFF

size: NA
V: TRBV30
D: NA
J: TRBJ2-7
DNA: TGTGCCTGGAGTGTCGGTCAGGGACGGGAGCAGTACTTC
CDR3: CAWSVGQGREQYF

size: NA
V: TRBV7-9
D: TRBD1
J: TRBJ1-2
DNA: TGTGCCAGCAGCGAGGGACAGGTGTTAAAAGGCTACACCTTC
CDR3: CASSEGQVLKGYTF

size: NA
V: TRBV5-6
D: NA
J: TRBJ1-2
DNA: TGTGCCAGCAGCTTATACAGGAGTAGGGGTGCTCGAAACTATGGCTACACCTTC
CDR3: CASSLYRSRGARNYGYTF

size: NA
V: TRBV27
D: NA
J: TRBJ2-1
DNA: TGTGCCAGCAGTTTTCTGTCTCTCTCCTACAATGAGCAGTTCTTC
CDR3: CASSFLSLSYNEQFF

size: NA
V: TRBV9
D: TRBD2
J: TRBJ2-5
DNA: TGTGCCAGCAGCGAAGGACTAGCTGCTGAGACCCAGTACTTC
CDR3: CASSEGLAAETQYF

size: NA
V: TRBV2
D: NA
J: TRBJ2-1
DNA: TGTGCCAGCAGGGACAGTTGGACCTACAATGAGCAGTTCTTC
CDR3: CASRDSWTYNEQFF

size: few
V: TRBV27
D: NA
J: TRBJ2-1
DNA: TGTGCCAGCAGTTTAATGCGAGGCTCCTACAATGAGCAGTTCTTC
CDR3: CASSLMRGSYNEQFF

size: NA
V: TRBV13
D: NA
J: TRBJ2-2
DNA: TGTGCCAGCAGCCCAGAGGGGGGCACCGGGGAGCTGTTTTTT
CDR3: CASSPEGGTGELFF

size: NA
V: TRBV4-1
D: NA
J: TRBJ1-4
DNA: TGCGCCAGCAGCCAAGGGACAGCGGCTGAAAAACTGTTTTTT
CDR3: CASSQGTAAEKLFF

size: NA
V: TRBV5-6
D: NA
J: TRBJ1-1
DNA: TGTGCCAGCAGTGAAGACAGGAAGGGTGGGGACACTGAAGCTTTCTTT
CDR3: CASSEDRKGGDTEAFF

size: NA
V: TRBV9
D: TRBD2
J: TRBJ2-1
DNA: TGTGCCAGCACCCCACACAGCGGGGGAAATGAGCAGTTCTTC
CDR3: CASTPHSGGNEQFF

size: NA
V: TRBV30
D: NA
J: TRBJ1-1
DNA: TGTGCCTCCTCGGGGGGCCTCGGGAACACTGAAGCTTTCTTT
CDR3: CASSGGLGNTEAFF

size: NA
V: TRBV7-9
D: NA
J: TRBJ1-4
DNA: TGTGCCAGCAGTCCATTCCCGCAGGCAACTAATGAAAAACTGTTTTTT
CDR3: CASSPFPQATNEKLFF

size: NA
V: TRBV5-1
D: NA
J: TRBJ1-4
DNA: TGCGCCAGCAGCTTGTTTAGGGGGGAACTGTTTTTT
CDR3: CASSLFRGELFF

size: NA
V: TRBV11-2
D: NA
J: TRBJ2-3
DNA: TGTGCCAGCAGCTTAGGAAGAGATACGCAGTATTTT
CDR3: CASSLGRDTQYF

size: NA
V: TRBV19
D: TRBD1
J: TRBJ2-7
DNA: TGTGCCAGTAGTTTTTCAGGGGGCTACGAGCAGTACTTC
CDR3: CASSFSGGYEQYF

size: once
V: TRBV6-4
D: NA
J: TRBJ2-2
DNA: TGTGCCAGCAGTGACGAACCGGGCACCGGGGAGCTGTTTTTT
CDR3: CASSDEPGTGELFF

size: NA
V: TRBV27
D: NA
J: TRBJ2-1
DNA: TGTGCCAGCGAGGTGAGGGGGTCCAATGAGCAGTTCTTC
CDR3: CASEVRGSNEQFF

size: once
V: TRBV5-4
D: TRBD1
J: TRBJ1-2
DNA: TGTGCCAGCAGCTTGGCAGACAGGGGGAACTATGGCTACACCTTC
CDR3: CASSLADRGNYGYTF

size: NA
V: TRBV4-1
D: TRBD2
J: TRBJ2-3
DNA: TGCGCCAGCAGCGGACTAGGGGTGACAGATACGCAGTATTTT
CDR3: CASSGLGVTDTQYF

size: NA
V: TRBV7-9
D: NA
J: TRBJ2-4
DNA: TGTGCCAGCAGCCTCGACCAAGAGGGGCTAGCCAAAAACATTCAGTACTTC
CDR3: CASSLDQEGLAKNIQYF

size: NA
V: TRBV19
D: NA
J: TRBJ1-1
DNA: TGTGCCAGTAGTCTCGGACATGGGAACACTGAAGCTTTCTTT
CDR3: CASSLGHGNTEAFF

size: few
V: TRBV4-2
D: NA
J: TRBJ2-5
DNA: TGTGCCAGCAGCCAAGGCAGGGGGGAACAAGAGACCCAGTACTTC
CDR3: CASSQGRGEQETQYF

size: few
V: TRBV6-1
D: NA
J: TRBJ1-2
DNA: TGTGCCAGCAGTGAAACAGGGTGGGGCTACACCTTC
CDR3: CASSETGWGYTF

size: NA
V: TRBV7-3
D: TRBD2
J: TRBJ2-1
DNA: TGTGCCAGCAGCCCCCGGGGGGGAGCTTCCTACAATGAGCAGTTCTTC
CDR3: CASSPRGGASYNEQFF

size: NA
V: TRBV19
D: TRBD1
J: TRBJ2-7
DNA: TGTGCCAGTACCGCTGACAGGGACTCCTACGAGCAGTACTTC
CDR3: CASTADRDSYEQYF

size: NA
V: TRBV27
D: NA
J: TRBJ1-1
DNA: TGTGCCAGCAGTTTATCAGGGAAAGGCACTGAAGCTTTCTTT
CDR3: CASSLSGKGTEAFF

size: NA
V: TRBV5-1
D: TRBD1
J: TRBJ2-2
DNA: TGCGCCAGCAGCGTCACAGGGGCCGGGGAGCTGTTTTTT
CDR3: CASSVTGAGELFF

size: NA
V: TRBV5-6
D: TRBD1
J: TRBJ1-1
DNA: TGTGCCAGCAGCTGGACAGGGGGGATGAACACTGAAGCTTTCTTT
CDR3: CASSWTGGMNTEAFF

size: NA
V: TRBV7-9
D: NA
J: TRBJ1-1
DNA: TGTGCCAGCAGCTTTGGGGACACTGAAGCTTTCTTT
CDR3: CASSFGDTEAFF

size: few
V: TRBV30
D: NA
J: TRBJ2-3
DNA: TGTGCCTGGACTTCCACAGATACGCAGTATTTT
CDR3: CAWTSTDTQYF

size: NA
V: TRBV5-4
D: TRBD2
J: TRBJ2-4
DNA: TGTGCCAGCAGCTTGGCCGGGGGGAGAGCCAAAAACATTCAGTACTTC
CDR3: CASSLAGGRAKNIQYF

size: NA
V: TRBV7-8
D: NA
J: TRBJ1-4
DNA: TGTGCCAGCAGCGGGCCCCGGGACGGTGAAAAACTGTTTTTT
CDR3: CASSGPRDGEKLFF

size: NA
V: TRBV15
D: TRBD2
J: TRBJ2-7
DNA: TGTGCCACCAGCGGGGAAGCGGGGGCCATCTACGAGCAGTACTTC
CDR3: CATSGEAGAIYEQYF

size: NA
V: TRBV9
D: NA
J: TRBJ2-3
DNA: TGTGCCAGCAGCGTAGAGGACAGCACAGATACGCAGTATTTT
CDR3: CASSVEDSTDTQYF